The 5 T cell receptor beta chains listed next were all sequenced from one sample in a study of CD8 T cells in ankylosing spondylitis (dated by TCRdb to about 2017). The library was obtained by 5' RACE. These reads were obtained on an Illumina HiSeq 2500. Starting from the raw public reads, TCRdb applied fastp trimming at Q25, assembled clones with MiXCR and retained in-frame beta chains. Each entry is one CDR3 protein sequence, shown with its most common DNA and genes. This sample has 180,000 or so distinct CDR3 sequences in its table, and about 9.9% of those were observed once. The top ten clonotypes cover 29% of the sample. Material for sequencing was blood, either unsorted or a sorted T cell fraction (not recorded which). These receptors all stem from a male donor with ankylosing spondylitis or in good health (not recorded which).

This clonotype was recorded many times. The rearrangement uses TRBV6-6 and TRBJ2-1; D call uncertain. CDR3 length: 13 residues. V lost 4 bases and J lost 9, with 13 bases in between. CDR1 MNHNY and CDR2 SVGAGI come from the germline V gene (reference sequence). CDR3 region: CASSSPGWGEQFF. The CDR3 DNA follows: TGTGCCAGCAGTTCCCCTGGTTGGGGTGAGCAGTTCTTC.

This clonotype was recorded a few times. The chain recombines TRBV20-1 with TRBJ2-7; 8 bases line up with TRBD2. With V trimmed by 5 bases and J by 3 bases, 9 bases remained unmatched. The CDR3 length is 14 residues. Germline CDR1 and CDR2: DFQATT and SNEGSKA (reference sequence). CDR3 nucleotide sequence: TGCAGTGCTGACCTAGCGGGCGAAGGCTACGAGCAGTACTTC. As protein: CSADLAGEGYEQYF.

This clonotype was detected many times. This chain uses TRBV5-1 with TRBJ1-1, with TRBD1 as a possible D gene (5 bases). The CDR3 loop spans 15 amino acids. V was shortened by 3 bases and J by 1 base, with 13 bases between the two germline ends. Germline-derived CDR1 and CDR2 are SGHRS and YFSETQ. The CDR3 region has the DNA TGCGCCAGCAGCTCGCGGGACGGTGAGAACACTGAAGCTTTCTTT. Translation gives CASSSRDGENTEAFF. The whole variable domain, filled in from reference TRBV5-1 and TRBJ1-1, reads KAGVTQTPRYLIKTRGQQVTLSCSPISGHRSVSWYQQTPGQGLQFLFEYFSETQRNKGNFPGRFSGRQFSNSRSEMNVSTLELGDSALYLCASSSRDGENTEAFFGQGTRLTVV.

This clonotype was found many times. The rearrangement links TRBV12-3 or TRBV12-4 to TRBJ2-2; 15 bases are a match to TRBD2. CDR3 size: 16 residues. Losses at the gene ends were 3 bases for V and 7 bases for J; bases not matched to a gene: 3. This CDR3 is CASSFGLAGGDGELFF. DNA for the CDR3: TGTGCCAGCAGTTTCGGACTAGCGGGAGGGGACGGGGAGCTGTTTTTT.

The V gene is TRBV4-3, the J gene TRBJ1-4, with D uncertain. Germline V CDR1 and CDR2: LGHNA, YSLEER. V shed 0 bases and J shed 9 bases, with 17 bases lying between them. CDR3 length: 16 residues. The CDR3 nucleotides are TGCGCCAGCAGCCAAGACCTCCGGGATGCAAGACAAAAACTGTTTTTT. It specifies CASSQDLRDARQKLFF.